This TCR beta chain was identified during a study of CD8+CD57+ T cells in acquired aplastic anemia. The wider study: Recorded DNA amounts for sorted CD4+ and CD8+ cells had an average of approximately 3 ug. An average of about 11 million reads for CD4+ cells was obtained from healthy donors.

CDR3 length equals 15 residues. V was trimmed by 5 bases and J by 11 bases, leaving 24 bases between them. Germline V gene lookup returns CDR1 SGHTA and CDR2 FQGNSA. General study findings and limits: Patients and controls shared just under 30 CD8+ CDR3 sequences, highly expressed in patients. CD8+ Simpson's diversity in patients was not significantly different from that in controls.

Genomic DNA was employed as the template in profiling TCR beta VDJ and CDR3. TCRdb re-derived calls from the reads in MiXCR, one entry per CDR3 protein. This table has 400,000 to 500,000 distinct CDR3 sequences, 55% to 70% appearing once. Of note for this clonotype: As yet, its antigen is unknown.

Sequencing was done on a sample of sorted CD4+, CD8+, or CD8+CD57+ T cells (not recorded which) from PBMCs. V usage is TRBV7-2 and J usage is TRBJ1-1, with D perhaps TRBD1 (5 bases). The TCR was taken from a human donor in good health, serving as a control. The CDR3 loop reads CASSDRRVAPSGAFF. CDR3 nucleotides: TGTGCCAGCAGCGACCGCAGGGTAGCACCGTCGGGGGCTTTCTTT.